Listed here are 24 T cell receptor beta chains from one sample, sequenced in a study of blood T cell repertoires in COVID-19. Data came from immunoSEQ multiplex PCR; TCRdb stores just in-frame clones and leaves some out. The top ten clones hold around 6.9% of a sample with 240,000 or so clones, around 87% of them seen once. Sequenced material: peripheral blood. All receptors derive from a man aged 55 to 70 who had recovered from COVID-19.

V usage is TRBV18 and J usage is TRBJ2-3, with 11 bases that match TRBD2. Per the germline V gene, CDR1 is KGHSH and CDR2 is LQKENI. V dropped 4 bases and J dropped 4; count of bases not matched to a gene: 4. The CDR3 runs to 15 residues. Here the CDR3 reads CASSLTSGTPDTQYF. Written as DNA, the CDR3 is TGTGCCAGCTCACTGACTAGCGGGACGCCAGATACGCAGTATTTT.

V and J are TRBV5-1 and TRBJ1-4; 8 bases align to TRBD1. CDR1 and CDR2 (germline): SGHRS, YFSETQ. Trimming cost V 1 base and J 0 bases; bases outside gene matches: 5. The CDR3 sequence is 17 residues long. In DNA form, the CDR3 reads TGCGCCAGCAGCTTGCCAGGGACAGGTGCAACTAATGAAAAACTGTTTTTT. Translated: CASSLPGTGATNEKLFF.

J is TRBJ1-3 and V is TRBV2; 11 bases line up with TRBD1. The CDR3 length is 15 residues. The V gene's germline CDR1 is SNHLY and CDR2 FYNNEI. The junction had 5 bases not matched to a gene; V was cut back by 6 bases and J by 4 bases. DNA for the CDR3: TGTGCCAGCAGCTCGGGGGACAGGGGGGGAAACACCATATATTTT. Translation gives CASSSGDRGGNTIYF.

The chain uses TRBV27 and TRBJ2-7, with 8 bases that match TRBD1. In germline, CDR1 is MNHEY, CDR2 SMNVEV (reference sequence). The CDR3 runs to 15 residues. Trimming at V came to 4 bases and at J to 4 bases, leaving 9 bases not matched to a gene. The CDR3: CASSSTGTGFYEQYF. The CDR3 DNA is TGTGCCAGCAGTTCAACCGGGACAGGATTTTACGAGCAGTACTTC.

This clone was detected only a few times. The genes are TRBV7-9 and TRBJ2-7, with 9 bases matching TRBD2. CDR3 length: 18 residues. V shed 1 base and J 3 bases; nucleotides not matched to a gene: 13. The germline V gene encodes CDR1 SEHNR and CDR2 FQNEAQ (reference sequence). The CDR3 coding sequence is TGTGCCAGCAGCTTAGGTCGCGCTAGCGGGGACTTCTTCTACGAGCAGTACTTC. Protein sequence: CASSLGRASGDFFYEQYF.

This chain links TRBV9 with TRBJ2-3, with 7 positions matching TRBD2. V lost 0 bases to trimming and J lost 1 base; unmatched junction nucleotides: 11. The CDR3 extends over 18 amino acids. Germline V gives CDR1 SGDLS, CDR2 YYNGEE. The CDR3 protein is CASSVDPPGGWGTDTQYF. In nucleotides, the CDR3 is TGTGCCAGCAGCGTAGACCCCCCCGGGGGGTGGGGCACAGATACGCAGTATTTT.

The chain uses TRBV27 and TRBJ2-2, with 10 bases lining up with TRBD1. This CDR3 comprises 13 residues. With 6 bases clipped from V and 7 bases from J, the junction kept 2 bases outside the gene matches. Germline CDR1 and CDR2: MNHEY and SMNVEV (reference sequence). In nucleotides, the CDR3 is TGTGCCAGCAGGACAGGGGGCTTCGGGGAGCTGTTTTTT. It translates to CASRTGGFGELFF.

The chain is built from TRBV19 and TRBJ2-3; the D gene is possibly TRBD1 (5 bases). This CDR3 is built from 14 residues. V lost 7 bases, J lost 1 base, and 12 bases lay in between. The germline gives CDR1 LNHDA, CDR2 SQIVND (reference sequence). The CDR3 spells CASTSVQGTDTQYF. In DNA form, the CDR3 reads TGTGCCAGTACCTCCGTACAGGGCACAGATACGCAGTATTTT.

J is TRBJ2-1 and V is TRBV19; a possible D gene is TRBD2 (7 bases). Germline-derived CDR1 and CDR2 are LNHDA and SQIVND (reference sequence). V lost 10 bases and J lost 2, with 18 bases in between. The CDR3 runs to 15 residues. The CDR3 here is CATRGAGAPYNEQFF. In DNA, the CDR3 is TGTGCCACCCGGGGTGCGGGGGCTCCCTACAATGAGCAGTTCTTC.

J is TRBJ2-4 and V is TRBV6-2 or TRBV6-3, with 7 bases identical to TRBD2. The CDR3 has 15 residues. CDR1 is MNHEY, CDR2 SVGEGT, per germline. Germline trimming cut 5 bases from V and 5 bases from J; bases unmatched to any gene: 9. The CDR3, as DNA: TGTGCCAGCAGTCCCTTGGGGGGGGGACAAAACATTCAGTACTTC. Encoded protein: CASSPLGGGQNIQYF.

The chain combines TRBV6-1 with TRBJ2-3, with TRBD2 matching over 14 bases. Germline CDR1 is MNHNS and CDR2 is SASEGT. With 0 bases clipped from V and 1 base from J, the junction kept 3 bases outside the gene matches. The CDR3 contains 18 residues. The CDR3 is CASSEAPTSGGGTDTQYF. CDR3 in DNA: TGTGCCAGCAGTGAAGCACCGACTAGCGGGGGGGGCACAGATACGCAGTATTTT.

This chain links TRBV6-4 with TRBJ2-3; 8 bases match TRBD2. The CDR3 loop spans 15 amino acids. In germline, CDR1 is MRHNA, CDR2 SNTAGT. V shed 6 bases and J 0 bases; nucleotides not matched to a gene: 5. CDR3 nucleotide sequence: TGTGCCAGCAGACCACTAGCGGCTAGCACAGATACGCAGTATTTT. Its protein is CASRPLAASTDTQYF.

This clone occurred once. The genes are TRBV24-1 and TRBJ2-1; 9 positions match TRBD2. Germline CDR1 KGHDR, CDR2 SFDVKD. The trim removed 6 bases at V and 13 bases at J, leaving 6 bases unmatched. This CDR3 has 12 amino acids. The chain's CDR3 is CATSRREGDQFF. The DNA of the CDR3 is TGTGCCACCAGTCGGCGGGAGGGAGATCAGTTCTTC.

The genes are TRBV5-4 and TRBJ1-1; TRBD1 is a possible D gene (6 bases). This CDR3 contains 15 residues. Trimming stripped 0 bases from V and 0 bases from J, with 9 bases between. CDR1 SGHNT and CDR2 YYREEE come from the germline V gene (reference sequence). CDR3 DNA sequence: TGTGCCAGCAGCTTGGACAGGGTGCTGAACACTGAAGCTTTCTTT. It specifies CASSLDRVLNTEAFF.

CDR3 sequence reads: CASSSPPPVYAGTGELFF. CDR3 bases: TGTGCCAGCAGCTCTCCCCCCCCCGTTTACGCGGGCACCGGGGAGCTGTTTTTT. V and J are TRBV7-6 and TRBJ2-2; weak D call: TRBD2 (5 bases). Germline assignment: CDR1 SGHVS and CDR2 FNYEAQ. V was clipped by 4 bases and J by 4 bases, with 22 bases between them. This CDR3 has 18 amino acids.

The genes are TRBV5-8 and TRBJ1-2, with 7 bases aligning to TRBD1. Germline values: CDR1 SGHTS, CDR2 YDEGEE. Trimming at V came to 4 bases and at J to 4 bases, leaving 10 bases not matched to a gene. The CDR3 has 15 residues. As DNA, the CDR3 is TGTGCCAGCAGCCAGAGACAGGGCATGAGCTATGGCTACACCTTC. This gives the protein CASSQRQGMSYGYTF.

The chain links TRBV18 to TRBJ1-2; TRBD1 agrees at 8 bases. V shed 3 bases and J 0 bases; nucleotides not matched to a gene: 6. From germline, CDR1 is KGHSH and CDR2 LQKENI. There are 16 residues in the CDR3. The CDR3: CASSPRQGPTNYGYTF. The CDR3 bases are TGTGCCAGCTCACCCCGACAGGGGCCCACTAACTATGGCTACACCTTC.

The V and J genes are TRBV2 and TRBJ2-1, with a tentative D call TRBD2 (6 bases). This CDR3 is 13 amino acids long. The ends were cut back, 4 bases at V and 5 bases at J, with 9 bases in the middle. CDR1 SNHLY and CDR2 FYNNEI come from the germline V gene. The CDR3 DNA follows: TGTGCCAGCAGTGGGAGGAGGGACAATGAGCAGTTCTTC. The encoded protein is CASSGRRDNEQFF.

This chain's CDR3 is CASSPDREYGYTF. Written as DNA, the CDR3 is TGTGCCAGCTCACCCGACAGGGAGTATGGCTACACCTTC. This chain links TRBV18 with TRBJ1-2; 7 positions match TRBD1. The V and J ends lost 3 bases and 5 bases, in that order; junction bases with no gene match: 3. The length of the CDR3 is 13 residues. CDR1 KGHSH and CDR2 LQKENI come from the germline V gene.

This sequence joins TRBV7-9 and TRBJ2-4; TRBD1 matches 10 bases. CDR3 length: 16 residues. With 4 bases clipped from V and 1 base from J, the junction kept 4 bases outside the gene matches. Looked up from germline, CDR1 is SEHNR and CDR2 is FQNEAQ (reference sequence). CDR3 region: CASSSPGQGAKNIQYF. CDR3 DNA sequence: TGTGCCAGCAGCTCCCCGGGACAGGGGGCCAAAAACATTCAGTACTTC.

This clone is a singleton in its sample. This chain joins TRBV9 and TRBJ1-5; TRBD1 is a possible D gene (6 bases). Per germline, CDR1 SGDLS and CDR2 YYNGEE. Trimming removed 0 bases from V and 2 bases from J, with 9 bases in between. The CDR3 loop spans 15 amino acids. The CDR3 region is CASSVGRTGNQPQHF. In nucleotides, the CDR3 is TGTGCCAGCAGCGTAGGCAGGACAGGCAATCAGCCCCAGCATTTT.

This clone was recorded only once. The rearrangement uses TRBV6-5 and TRBJ2-4; D is possibly TRBD1 (5 bases). V lost 6 bases to trimming and J lost 0 bases, with 12 bases between them. CDR3 length: 15 amino acids. Germline V gives CDR1 MNHEY, CDR2 SVGAGI. CDR3 DNA: TGTGCCAGCAGACTACCAGGGATAGCCAAAAACATTCAGTACTTC. Encoded protein: CASRLPGIAKNIQYF.

The gene calls are TRBV19 and TRBJ1-1; TRBD1 aligns across 8 bases. The germline V gene has CDR1 LNHDA and CDR2 SQIVND (reference sequence). Trimming at V came to 5 bases and at J to 3 bases, leaving 8 bases not matched to a gene. CDR3 size: 15 residues. CDR3 region: CASSPDREGDTEAFF. CDR3 nucleotide sequence: TGTGCCAGTAGTCCGGACAGGGAAGGTGACACTGAAGCTTTCTTT.

This clone was seen a few times. The rearrangement joins TRBV18 to TRBJ2-5; 11 bases agree with TRBD2. The length of the CDR3 is 14 residues. Germline values: CDR1 KGHSH, CDR2 LQKENI. V lost 4 bases to trimming and J lost 2 bases; unmatched junction nucleotides: 0. The CDR3, as DNA: TGTGCCAGCTCACGGACTAGCGGGCAAGAGACCCAGTACTTC. Its protein is CASSRTSGQETQYF.